Listed below are T cell receptor beta chains from one sample, sequenced in a study of T cell changes during pregnancy in multiple sclerosis. Produced via immunoSEQ multiplex PCR; TCRdb's table is partial and in-frame only. Among about 69,000 clones listed, roughly 91% were seen once. Sample: peripheral blood, taken in the third trimester of pregnancy. Receptors were obtained from a female donor with multiple sclerosis, enrolled in a pregnancy study. CDR3s include the opening cysteine and the closing phenylalanine or tryptophan. The order of the fields is V gene, J gene, clone size, D gene, CDR3 protein, CDR3 DNA. A D gene is named only where the DNA matches it firmly. Rows may omit the clone size; those that give it use once, few, many or a size class.

v_gene: TRBV4-3; j_gene: TRBJ2-5; abundance: NA; d_gene: TRBD1; CDR3aa: CASSRLTNRGQETQYF; CDR3nt: TGCGCCAGCAGCCGCCTCACCAACAGGGGGCAAGAGACCCAGTACTTC
v_gene: TRBV21-1; j_gene: TRBJ2-7; abundance: NA; d_gene: NA; CDR3aa: CASSSQGTYEQYF; CDR3nt: TGTGCCAGCAGCTCCCAGGGTACCTACGAGCAGTACTTC
v_gene: TRBV6-5; j_gene: TRBJ2-3; abundance: NA; d_gene: TRBD2; CDR3aa: CASSLRGEGTDTQYF; CDR3nt: TGTGCCAGCAGCCTACGGGGGGAAGGGACAGATACGCAGTATTTT
v_gene: TRBV9; j_gene: TRBJ1-6; abundance: NA; d_gene: NA; CDR3aa: CASSPQGFSSPLHF; CDR3nt: TGTGCCAGCAGCCCGCAGGGATTTAGTTCACCCCTCCACTTT
v_gene: TRBV11-1; j_gene: TRBJ2-5; abundance: NA; d_gene: NA; CDR3aa: CASSFQGQETQYF; CDR3nt: TGTGCCAGCAGCTTCCAGGGGCAAGAGACCCAGTACTTC
v_gene: TRBV28; j_gene: TRBJ2-3; abundance: NA; d_gene: TRBD2; CDR3aa: CASSYARAGDTDTQYF; CDR3nt: TGTGCCAGCAGTTACGCGAGGGCGGGAGACACAGATACGCAGTATTTT
v_gene: TRBV2; j_gene: TRBJ2-3; abundance: NA; d_gene: NA; CDR3aa: CASRMWPTDSSTDTQYF; CDR3nt: TGTGCCAGCAGGATGTGGCCGACAGACTCTAGCACAGATACGCAGTATTTT
v_gene: TRBV11-2; j_gene: TRBJ1-3; abundance: NA; d_gene: NA; CDR3aa: CASSWTDSGNTIYF; CDR3nt: TGTGCCAGCAGCTGGACTGATTCTGGAAACACCATATATTTT
v_gene: TRBV30; j_gene: TRBJ1-2; abundance: NA; d_gene: TRBD1; CDR3aa: CAWSRAGQGAPWGYTF; CDR3nt: TGTGCCTGGAGCCGAGCGGGACAGGGGGCTCCGTGGGGCTACACCTTC
v_gene: TRBV19; j_gene: TRBJ2-4; abundance: NA; d_gene: TRBD2; CDR3aa: CASSRGGVAKNIQYF; CDR3nt: TGTGCCAGTAGTAGGGGGGGGGTAGCCAAAAACATTCAGTACTTC
v_gene: TRBV19; j_gene: TRBJ2-1; abundance: NA; d_gene: TRBD1; CDR3aa: CASSTGGYEQFF; CDR3nt: TGTGCCAGTAGTACAGGGGGTTATGAGCAGTTCTTC
v_gene: TRBV7-2; j_gene: TRBJ1-6; abundance: NA; d_gene: NA; CDR3aa: CASSFSGPTNSPLHF; CDR3nt: TGTGCCAGCAGCTTTTCAGGGCCCACAAATTCACCCCTCCACTTT
v_gene: TRBV6-6; j_gene: TRBJ1-2; abundance: NA; d_gene: NA; CDR3aa: CASRPDTNYGYTF; CDR3nt: TGTGCCAGCAGACCAGACACTAACTATGGCTACACCTTC
v_gene: TRBV11-2; j_gene: TRBJ1-2; abundance: NA; d_gene: NA; CDR3aa: CASSPFRGFYGYTF; CDR3nt: TGTGCCAGCAGCCCATTTAGGGGGTTTTATGGCTACACCTTC
v_gene: TRBV29-1; j_gene: TRBJ2-1; abundance: once; d_gene: TRBD2; CDR3aa: CSVGGSGGRVFF; CDR3nt: TGCAGCGTTGGCGGTAGCGGGGGTAGAGTGTTCTTC
v_gene: TRBV4-3; j_gene: TRBJ1-1; abundance: NA; d_gene: TRBD1; CDR3aa: CASSLDRGDTEAFF; CDR3nt: TGCGCCAGCAGCCTTGACAGGGGAGACACTGAAGCTTTCTTT
v_gene: TRBV11-3; j_gene: TRBJ2-2; abundance: NA; d_gene: TRBD2; CDR3aa: CASSAWGGDIGELFF; CDR3nt: TGTGCCAGCAGCGCCTGGGGGGGGGATATCGGGGAGCTGTTTTTT
v_gene: TRBV28; j_gene: TRBJ1-2; abundance: NA; d_gene: TRBD1; CDR3aa: CASSPRDRKNYGYTF; CDR3nt: TGTGCCAGCAGTCCCCGGGACAGGAAGAACTATGGCTACACCTTC
v_gene: TRBV27; j_gene: TRBJ1-5; abundance: NA; d_gene: NA; CDR3aa: CASSFRPGNNQPQHF; CDR3nt: TGTGCCAGCAGTTTCCGCCCAGGAAACAATCAGCCCCAGCATTTT
v_gene: TRBV11-1; j_gene: TRBJ2-2; abundance: NA; d_gene: NA; CDR3aa: CASSHGEVTLDTGELFF; CDR3nt: TGTGCCAGCAGCCATGGGGAGGTCACGTTAGACACCGGGGAGCTGTTTTTT
v_gene: TRBV2; j_gene: TRBJ2-3; abundance: NA; d_gene: NA; CDR3aa: CASSLQRTDTQYF; CDR3nt: TGTGCCAGCAGTCTACAGAGAACAGATACGCAGTATTTT
v_gene: TRBV29-1; j_gene: TRBJ1-2; abundance: NA; d_gene: TRBD1; CDR3aa: CSVEGFGQGSYTF; CDR3nt: TGCAGCGTTGAAGGGTTCGGACAGGGGAGCTACACCTTC
v_gene: TRBV30; j_gene: TRBJ2-5; abundance: NA; d_gene: TRBD2; CDR3aa: CACQVAGVETQYF; CDR3nt: TGTGCCTGTCAGGTGGCGGGGGTAGAGACCCAGTACTTC
v_gene: TRBV9; j_gene: TRBJ1-2; abundance: NA; d_gene: NA; CDR3aa: CASSVAGDYGYTF; CDR3nt: TGTGCCAGCAGCGTAGCCGGGGACTATGGCTACACCTTC
v_gene: TRBV5-6; j_gene: TRBJ2-1; abundance: NA; d_gene: NA; CDR3aa: CASILLGGEDEQFF; CDR3nt: TGTGCCAGCATCCTACTAGGGGGGGAGGATGAGCAGTTCTTC
v_gene: TRBV5-8; j_gene: TRBJ1-2; abundance: once; d_gene: NA; CDR3aa: CASSWSSYGYTF; CDR3nt: TGTGCCAGCAGCTGGAGTTCCTATGGCTACACCTTC
v_gene: TRBV11-1; j_gene: TRBJ1-1; abundance: NA; d_gene: NA; CDR3aa: CASSFGFGTEAFF; CDR3nt: TGTGCCAGCAGCTTTGGGTTCGGGACTGAAGCTTTCTTT
v_gene: TRBV9; j_gene: TRBJ2-3; abundance: NA; d_gene: NA; CDR3aa: CASSRRGLEGDTQYF; CDR3nt: TGTGCCAGCAGCCGGCGGGGACTCGAGGGAGATACGCAGTATTTT
v_gene: TRBV5-4; j_gene: TRBJ2-7; abundance: NA; d_gene: NA; CDR3aa: CASGVKDSSYEQYF; CDR3nt: TGTGCCAGTGGTGTTAAGGACAGCTCCTACGAGCAGTACTTC
v_gene: TRBV5-1; j_gene: TRBJ2-2; abundance: NA; d_gene: NA; CDR3aa: CASSFETGELFF; CDR3nt: TGCGCCAGCAGCTTTGAGACCGGGGAGCTGTTTTTT
v_gene: TRBV12-5; j_gene: TRBJ1-2; abundance: NA; d_gene: TRBD1; CDR3aa: CASGPQRDRDLGVYGYTF; CDR3nt: TGTGCTAGTGGCCCACAGCGGGACAGGGACCTCGGGGTCTATGGCTACACCTTC
v_gene: TRBV6-6; j_gene: TRBJ2-3; abundance: NA; d_gene: NA; CDR3aa: CASSRGPNTDTQYF; CDR3nt: TGTGCCAGCAGCCGAGGCCCTAACACAGATACGCAGTATTTT
v_gene: TRBV5-1; j_gene: TRBJ2-1; abundance: NA; d_gene: TRBD1; CDR3aa: CASFLSPGQGVREQFF; CDR3nt: TGCGCCAGCTTCCTCTCACCGGGACAGGGAGTGAGGGAGCAGTTCTTC
v_gene: TRBV13; j_gene: TRBJ2-5; abundance: NA; d_gene: NA; CDR3aa: CASSYQGQQETQYF; CDR3nt: TGTGCCAGCAGCTACCAAGGACAGCAAGAGACCCAGTACTTC
v_gene: TRBV4-1; j_gene: TRBJ1-1; abundance: once; d_gene: TRBD1; CDR3aa: CASSQRALKTGTGNTEAFF; CDR3nt: TGCGCCAGCAGCCAGCGAGCCCTAAAAACCGGGACAGGGAACACTGAAGCTTTCTTT
v_gene: TRBV11-3; j_gene: TRBJ2-2; abundance: NA; d_gene: NA; CDR3aa: CASSLASVTGELFF; CDR3nt: TGTGCCAGCAGCTTAGCGTCAGTGACCGGGGAGCTGTTTTTT
v_gene: TRBV29-1; j_gene: TRBJ2-7; abundance: NA; d_gene: NA; CDR3aa: CSVVRDYEQYF; CDR3nt: TGCAGCGTTGTCAGGGACTACGAGCAGTACTTC
v_gene: TRBV7-9; j_gene: TRBJ2-3; abundance: NA; d_gene: NA; CDR3aa: CASSLGQGTDTQYF; CDR3nt: TGTGCCAGCAGCTTAGGGCAGGGCACAGATACGCAGTATTTT
v_gene: TRBV11-2; j_gene: TRBJ2-5; abundance: NA; d_gene: NA; CDR3aa: CASSSEIQETQYF; CDR3nt: TGTGCCAGCAGCTCGGAGATCCAAGAGACCCAGTACTTC
v_gene: TRBV28; j_gene: TRBJ1-6; abundance: NA; d_gene: TRBD1; CDR3aa: CASSSFQGDNSPLHF; CDR3nt: TGTGCCAGCAGTTCCTTCCAGGGGGATAATTCACCCCTCCACTTT
v_gene: TRBV2; j_gene: TRBJ1-2; abundance: NA; d_gene: TRBD1; CDR3aa: CASSIRTGGNYGYTF; CDR3nt: TGTGCCAGCAGTATAAGGACAGGGGGGAACTATGGCTACACCTTC
v_gene: TRBV13; j_gene: TRBJ1-5; abundance: NA; d_gene: NA; CDR3aa: CASMRSWGGAGQPQHF; CDR3nt: TGTGCCAGCATGCGGAGCTGGGGGGGCGCCGGTCAGCCCCAGCATTTT
v_gene: TRBV11-2; j_gene: TRBJ1-6; abundance: once; d_gene: NA; CDR3aa: CASSSRYNSPLHF; CDR3nt: TGTGCCAGCAGCTCTCGCTATAATTCACCCCTCCACTTT
v_gene: TRBV7-2; j_gene: TRBJ1-2; abundance: once; d_gene: NA; CDR3aa: CASSVYRDWRGYTF; CDR3nt: TGTGCCAGCAGCGTTTACAGGGATTGGCGCGGCTACACCTTC
v_gene: TRBV7-3; j_gene: TRBJ2-3; abundance: NA; d_gene: NA; CDR3aa: CASSLSPSELQYF; CDR3nt: TGTGCCAGCAGCTTATCTCCTAGCGAGTTGCAGTATTTT
v_gene: TRBV30; j_gene: TRBJ2-3; abundance: NA; d_gene: TRBD2; CDR3aa: CAWSPGAGGGTDTQYF; CDR3nt: TGTGCCTGGAGCCCGGGCGCGGGGGGGGGCACAGATACGCAGTATTTT
v_gene: TRBV7-3; j_gene: TRBJ2-1; abundance: NA; d_gene: TRBD1; CDR3aa: CASSAGQGAGNEQFF; CDR3nt: TGTGCCAGCAGCGCCGGACAGGGGGCAGGAAATGAGCAGTTCTTC
v_gene: TRBV9; j_gene: TRBJ2-3; abundance: NA; d_gene: NA; CDR3aa: CASSVRSYTDTQYF; CDR3nt: TGTGCCAGCAGCGTAAGGAGCTACACAGATACGCAGTATTTT
v_gene: TRBV6-5; j_gene: TRBJ2-7; abundance: NA; d_gene: TRBD1; CDR3aa: CASSYSWTGRVYEQYF; CDR3nt: TGTGCCAGCAGTTACTCGTGGACAGGGCGGGTCTACGAGCAGTACTTC
v_gene: TRBV7-3; j_gene: TRBJ2-5; abundance: NA; d_gene: NA; CDR3aa: CASSLRRGETQYF; CDR3nt: TGTGCCAGCAGCTTACGTAGAGGGGAGACCCAGTACTTC
v_gene: TRBV7-3; j_gene: TRBJ2-1; abundance: NA; d_gene: TRBD1; CDR3aa: CASSLTTGGPDYNEQFF; CDR3nt: TGTGCCAGCAGCTTAACTACAGGGGGACCCGACTACAATGAGCAGTTCTTC